This T cell receptor (beta chain) originates from a study of T-cell memory formation after mild COVID-19. Background on the study: Each donor largely had its own TCR clusters.

Germline V CDR1 and CDR2: SGHTA, FQGNSA. The CDR3 runs 15 residues. Deletions cut 4 bases from V and 3 bases from J, with 16 bases between. MiXCR, applied by TCRdb to the 5' RACE reads, yields one record per CDR3 protein. The table includes 300,000 to 400,000 distinct CDR3 sequences, around 30% detected once. Only a few counts were recorded for this clonotype. Its antigen is undetermined. Findings and limits, study-wide: The pre-infection memory compartment contained some responding clones, suggesting cross-reactive memory joined. Mostly located in CM and EM were contracting CD4+ clones, with contracting CD8+ clones located in EMRA. Among clones contracting day 15 to 85, CD4/CD8 was balanced, whereas later expanders leaned CD4+.

Sequencing was performed on PBMCs or a T cell subset sorted from them (not recorded which). The TCR comes from an adult woman who had mild COVID-19 (a few samples of this study predate the infection). Cell type and time point are not known. V and J are TRBV7-2 and TRBJ2-7; maybe TRBD1 (8 bases). The CDR3 is CASSSGGGRNYEQYF. The CDR3 DNA reads as TGTGCCAGCAGCTCAGGGGGCGGGAGAAACTACGAGCAGTACTTC.